These T cell receptor beta chains were read from a single sample in a study of cytotoxic CD8 clonotypes in ibrutinib-treated CLL. Data came from immunoSEQ multiplex PCR; TCRdb stores just in-frame clones and leaves some out. The sample lists about 45,000 clones, approximately 65% seen once, with about a fifth in the top ten. The starting material was PBMCs, obtained after 24 months of ibrutinib treatment. These receptors originate from a human donor with chronic lymphocytic leukemia. The CDR3 runs from the conserved cysteine through the conserved F or W. The D gene is left open where the match is weak. Clone size, where shown, is once, few, many, or a class for clones that have expanded.

J gene,D gene,clone size,V gene,CDR3 protein,CDR3 DNA
TRBJ2-5,TRBD2,few,TRBV5-1,CASSLGTSGRAIQTQYF,TGCGCCAGCAGCTTGGGAACTAGCGGGAGGGCAATCCAGACCCAGTACTTC
TRBJ2-1,NA,NA,TRBV9,CASSALAGSNEQFF,TGTGCCAGCAGCGCCCTCGCGGGCTCCAATGAGCAGTTCTTC
TRBJ2-1,TRBD2,NA,TRBV12-5,CASDSGRNNEQFF,TGTGCTAGTGATAGCGGGCGAAACAATGAGCAGTTCTTC
TRBJ2-1,NA,NA,TRBV7-2,CASSFEGSEQFF,TGTGCCAGCAGCTTCGAGGGTAGTGAGCAGTTCTTC
TRBJ2-1,TRBD2,NA,TRBV10-3,CASTSEGYYNEQFF,TGTGCCAGTACTAGCGAGGGGTACTACAATGAGCAGTTCTTC
TRBJ2-3,TRBD2,few,TRBV5-6,CASSLPGLAATDTQYF,TGTGCCAGCAGCTTGCCGGGACTAGCGGCAACAGATACGCAGTATTTT
TRBJ1-2,NA,NA,TRBV2,CASSKHRVSYYGYTF,TGTGCCAGCAGTAAACACAGGGTCTCCTACTATGGCTACACCTTC
TRBJ2-6,NA,NA,TRBV19,CASHKNSGANVLTF,TGTGCCAGCCACAAGAACTCTGGGGCCAACGTCCTGACTTTC
TRBJ1-5,NA,NA,TRBV5-6,CASSLASSGRINQPQHF,TGTGCCAGCAGCTTGGCCTCCTCGGGGCGGATTAATCAGCCCCAGCATTTT
TRBJ2-5,TRBD2,NA,TRBV29-1,CSVVIGGETQYF,TGCAGCGTTGTGATCGGGGGGGAGACCCAGTACTTC